A selection of T cell receptor beta chains follows, all from one sample in a study of blood T cell repertoires in COVID-19. Repertoires were generated with immunoSEQ multiplex PCR, while TCRdb's copy carries only in-frame clones and drops some. The sample consists of about 83,000 clones, approximately 85% of them appearing once. The sample comprised peripheral blood. The receptor source for this set is a human donor in a cohort sampled during active COVID-19. CDR3s include the opening cysteine and the closing phenylalanine or tryptophan. Each record gives: V gene, J gene, CDR3 length, CDR3 protein.

V: TRBV5-1
J: TRBJ1-3
length: 13
CDR3: CASRQGAGNTIYF

V: TRBV5-5
J: TRBJ1-1
length: 12
CDR3: CASSTDTSPAFF

V: TRBV7-3
J: TRBJ2-3
length: 14
CDR3: CASSRAGGSDTQYF

V: TRBV10-3
J: TRBJ2-3
length: 13
CDR3: CAISEFIADTQYF

V: TRBV18
J: TRBJ1-6
length: 15
CDR3: CASSVQGAIDSPLHF

V: TRBV2
J: TRBJ2-2
length: 15
CDR3: CASRKLTVDTGELFF

V: TRBV2
J: TRBJ2-1
length: 15
CDR3: CASRAGTGNYNEQFF

V: TRBV11-3
J: TRBJ2-1
length: 18
CDR3: CASSLRSSSGFRGGEQFF

V: TRBV5-8
J: TRBJ2-5
length: 14
CDR3: CASSLGADGGTQYF

V: TRBV18
J: TRBJ1-4
length: 15
CDR3: CASSPIQGSNEKLFF

V: TRBV19
J: TRBJ1-1
length: 11
CDR3: CASIRGTEAFF

V: TRBV7-2
J: TRBJ2-1
length: 18
CDR3: CASSLEPGLAGVYNEQFF

V: TRBV18
J: TRBJ2-3
length: 15
CDR3: CASSLLAGNTDTQYF

V: TRBV6-2/TRBV6-3
J: TRBJ1-1
length: 12
CDR3: CASRYRGTEAFF

V: TRBV2
J: TRBJ2-1
length: 17
CDR3: CASSAFRRTSGRNEQFF

V: TRBV4-2
J: TRBJ1-6
length: 16
CDR3: CASSQEVLWEDSPLHF

V: TRBV2
J: TRBJ2-1
length: 14
CDR3: CASSRDSSYNEQFF

V: TRBV24-1
J: TRBJ1-1
length: 12
CDR3: CATDSQGTEAFF

V: TRBV10-3
J: TRBJ2-7
length: 13
CDR3: CAISESERYEQYF

V: TRBV19
J: TRBJ2-2
length: 13
CDR3: CASRTGWTGELFF

V: TRBV11-1
J: TRBJ2-5
length: 13
CDR3: CASSSTTGETQYF

V: TRBV11-1
J: TRBJ2-1
length: 16
CDR3: CASSLRRGSSYNEQFF

V: TRBV10-3
J: TRBJ1-1
length: 17
CDR3: CAISTRGQGNMNTEAFF

V: TRBV9
J: TRBJ2-3
length: 14
CDR3: CASTRQGAGDTQYF

V: TRBV5-4
J: TRBJ2-1
length: 16
CDR3: CASSLPSGRAYNEQFF

V: TRBV24-1
J: TRBJ2-1
length: 15
CDR3: CATSDPQGSYNEQFF